These 25 T cell receptor beta chains were all obtained from the same sample, sequenced in a study of sequential checkpoint blockade in melanoma. As to treatment: randomized to nivolumab then ipilimumab (arm A) or the reverse (arm B). TCRdb's table, derived via immunoSEQ multiplex PCR, lists solely in-frame clones and lacks some. The data show 6,000 to 9,500 clones, around 30% seen once. The material was tumor tissue (inferred from file names), obtained from a patient given nivolumab and ipilimumab in sequence. The receptors here all came from a human donor with melanoma.

The genes are TRBV5-1 and TRBJ1-6; D not certain. Looked up from germline, CDR1 is SGHRS and CDR2 is YFSETQ. CDR3 size: 14 residues. V lost 5 bases and J lost 5, with 11 bases in between. Here the CDR3 reads CASSYGEDNSPLHF. CDR3 bases: TGCGCCAGCAGTTACGGGGAAGATAATTCACCCCTCCACTTT.

This clone has only a few counts. The chain carries TRBV30 and TRBJ1-1, with TRBD1 matching over 7 bases. Germline assignment: CDR1 GTSNPN and CDR2 SVGIG (reference sequence). This CDR3 spans 14 amino acids. The V and J ends lost 5 bases and 1 base, in that order; junction bases with no gene match: 7. The CDR3 spells CAWRDSEGNTEAFF. CDR3 bases: TGTGCCTGGCGGGACAGCGAAGGGAACACTGAAGCTTTCTTT.

The V call is TRBV19, the J call TRBJ2-4; possible D gene TRBD1, 5 bases. Trimming removed 3 bases at V and 6 bases at J, with 9 bases between. Germline lookup yields CDR1 LNHDA and CDR2 SQIVND (reference sequence). This CDR3 is built from 13 residues. Here the CDR3 reads CASSIPTGNIQYF. DNA of the CDR3: TGTGCCAGTAGTATTCCTACAGGAAACATTCAGTACTTC. Drawing the rest from reference TRBV19 and TRBJ2-4, the complete variable domain is DGGITQSPKYLFRKEGQNVTLSCEQNLNHDAMYWYRQDPGQGLRLIYYSQIVNDFQKGDIAEGYSVSREKKESFPLTVTSAQKNPTAFYLCASSIPTGNIQYFGAGTRLSVL.

The sample holds a few counts of this clone. The chain links TRBV6-8 to TRBJ1-6; D uncertain. CDR1 is MNHGY and CDR2 is SAAAGT in the germline V gene. This CDR3 comprises 17 residues. The germline V and J ends were trimmed by 2 bases and 0 bases, with 11 bases remaining between them. The CDR3 loop is CASSYDMRSSYNSPLHF. CDR3 coding DNA: TGTGCCAGCAGTTACGATATGAGGAGCTCCTATAATTCACCCCTCCACTTT.

The chain links TRBV11-3 to TRBJ2-7; 11 bases fit TRBD2. CDR1 and CDR2 (germline): SGHNT, YENEEA. V lost 4 bases, J lost 3 bases, and 5 bases stayed unmatched. This CDR3 has 15 residues. The CDR3, as DNA: TGTGCCAGCAGCTCTCCGGGACTAGCGGTCTACGAGCAGTACTTC. It specifies CASSSPGLAVYEQYF.

The J gene is TRBJ1-4, the V gene TRBV6-8; D might be TRBD1 (6 bases). CDR1 is MNHGY, CDR2 SAAAGT, per germline. Trimming left V 7 bases short and J 8 bases short, with 14 bases between. The CDR3 runs to 13 residues. The CDR3 protein is CASTGQSVEKLFF. The DNA for the CDR3 is TGTGCCAGCACCGGACAGTCGGTGGAAAAACTGTTTTTT.

By share, this clone ranks as medium-sized. The chain joins TRBV12-5 to TRBJ1-3; D not certain. The V and J ends lost 6 bases and 3 bases respectively, with 3 bases between them. From germline, CDR1 is LGHNT and CDR2 FRNRAP. The CDR3 extends over 11 amino acids. CDR3 protein: CASGHGNTIYF. Here the CDR3 DNA reads TGTGCTAGTGGACATGGAAACACCATATATTTT.

The J gene is TRBJ2-7, the V gene TRBV6-8, with a weak D call TRBD2 (6 bases). The CDR3 is made up of 15 amino acids. Between the trimmed V and J ends, which lost 10 bases and 5 bases, there was a span of 24 bases. Germline loops: CDR1 MNHGY, CDR2 SAAAGT. CDR3 sequence (DNA): TGTGCCACCGGAACCGGTTGGAGGGGAACCCACGAGCAGTACTTC. Amino acids: CATGTGWRGTHEQYF.

The chain couples TRBV19 to TRBJ2-7, with no clear D. The CDR3 spans 14 residues. Germline V gene lookup returns CDR1 LNHDA and CDR2 SQIVND (reference sequence). V gave up 3 bases and J gave up 1 base, with 10 bases separating them. The CDR3 loop is CASSISGVSYEQYF. The CDR3 nucleotides are TGTGCCAGTAGTATCTCTGGGGTATCCTACGAGCAGTACTTC.

This clone has more than one count but fewer than ten. The V gene is TRBV11-3, the J gene TRBJ2-7; 7 bases are a match to TRBD2. Germline trimming cut 5 bases from V and 1 base from J; bases unmatched to any gene: 5. Per germline, CDR1 SGHNT and CDR2 YENEEA. The CDR3 totals 14 residues. CDR3 coding DNA: TGTGCCAGCAGCGCGCTAGCGGCTTCCTACGAGCAGTACTTC. As protein: CASSALAASYEQYF.

In its sample, this clone was seen a few times. The V and J genes are TRBV15 and TRBJ1-4; TRBD1 matches at 8 bases. Losses at the gene ends were 3 bases for V and 5 bases for J; bases not matched to a gene: 5. Germline CDR1 and CDR2: LNHNV and YYDKDF (reference sequence). CDR3 size: 15 residues. Here the CDR3 reads CATSSAGQENEKLFF. The CDR3 DNA follows: TGTGCCACCAGCAGCGCGGGACAGGAGAATGAAAAACTGTTTTTT. Supplemented by reference TRBV15 and TRBJ1-4, the full variable domain reads DAMVIQNPRYQVTQFGKPVTLSCSQTLNHNVMYWYQQKSSQAPKLLFHYYDKDFNNEADTPDNFQSRRPNTSFCFLDIRSPGLGDTAMYLCATSSAGQENEKLFFGSGTQLSVL.

This sequence joins TRBV19 and TRBJ2-3, with 8 bases fitting TRBD1. The germline V gene encodes CDR1 LNHDA and CDR2 SQIVND (reference sequence). CDR3 length equals 15 residues. J was trimmed by 6 bases and V by 4 bases; bases with no gene match: 9. The chain's CDR3 is CASSTDRGKWDTQYF. The CDR3 nucleotides are TGTGCCAGTAGTACCGACAGGGGAAAATGGGATACGCAGTATTTT.

The chain employs TRBV11-3 and TRBJ2-3, with TRBD2 as a possible D gene (6 bases). V was shortened by 4 bases and J by 2 bases, with 13 bases between the two germline ends. In germline, CDR1 is SGHNT, CDR2 YENEEA. This CDR3 has 15 amino acids. In nucleotides, the CDR3 is TGTGCCAGCAGCTCCCTAGGGAGGTACACAGATACGCAGTATTTT. It yields the protein CASSSLGRYTDTQYF.

The table lists this clone with many counts. The chain has TRBV11-3 and TRBJ1-6, with a tentative D call TRBD1 (6 bases). This CDR3 has 15 amino acids. Per germline, CDR1 SGHNT and CDR2 YENEEA. Trimming removed 5 bases at V and 7 bases at J, with 15 bases between. CDR3 residues: CASSPAGGENSPLHF. The CDR3 nucleotides are TGTGCCAGCAGCCCCGCGGGGGGCGAGAATTCACCCCTCCACTTT.

This clone appeared once. The chain combines TRBV19 with TRBJ2-1; 8 bases map to TRBD1. Germline-derived CDR1 and CDR2 are LNHDA and SQIVND (reference sequence). The CDR3 covers 15 residues. Trimming removed 3 bases from V and 6 bases from J; junction bases left unmatched: 7. CDR3 amino acids: CASSIRTGTGNEQFF. DNA of the CDR3: TGTGCCAGTAGTATTCGGACAGGGACCGGCAATGAGCAGTTCTTC. The complete variable domain, with remaining parts taken from reference TRBV19 and TRBJ2-1, reads DGGITQSPKYLFRKEGQNVTLSCEQNLNHDAMYWYRQDPGQGLRLIYYSQIVNDFQKGDIAEGYSVSREKKESFPLTVTSAQKNPTAFYLCASSIRTGTGNEQFFGPGTRLTVL.

This clone was seen a handful of times. The chain links TRBV6-8 to TRBJ1-2; TRBD1 is a possible D gene (5 bases). Deletions cut 5 bases from V and 5 bases from J, with 18 bases between. Germline CDR1 is MNHGY and CDR2 is SAAAGT. The CDR3 extends over 15 amino acids. As DNA, the CDR3 is TGTGCCAGCAGTGTGCGGGGGAGGGAAGAATATGGCTACACCTTC. As protein: CASSVRGREEYGYTF.

The chain employs TRBV29-1 and TRBJ1-1; D unclear. Per germline, CDR1 SQVTM and CDR2 ANQGSEA. Trimming removed 3 bases at V and 2 bases at J, with 10 bases between. The CDR3 spans 13 residues. CDR3 in DNA: TGCAGCGTTGAGGAAACTGAAAACACTGAAGCTTTCTTT. This gives the protein CSVEETENTEAFF.

This clone turned up a few times. The chain links TRBV6-8 to TRBJ2-2; TRBD2 agrees at 10 bases. V shed 4 bases and J 7 bases; nucleotides not matched to a gene: 6. CDR1 and CDR2 (germline): MNHGY, SAAAGT. The CDR3 consists of 15 residues. The CDR3 nucleotides read TGTGCCAGCAGTTCTCCCGGGACTAGCGTCGGGGAGCTGTTTTTT. Amino acid sequence: CASSSPGTSVGELFF.

The chain carries TRBV12-1 and TRBJ2-1; the tabulated D call, TRBD2, remains unverified against the DNA. TRBV12-1 is marked as a pseudogene. This CDR3 is 14 amino acids long. In nucleotides, the CDR3 is TGTGCCAGCAGCATCGACGGGACTCATAATGAGCAGTTCTTC. This codes for CASSIDGTHNEQFF.

This clone appeared a single time. The V and J genes are TRBV14 and TRBJ2-7; D remains unclear. This CDR3 is 15 amino acids long. The germline gives CDR1 SGHDN, CDR2 FVKESK. Trimming shortened V by 1 base and J by 6 bases, and 16 bases separated the two germline ends. The CDR3 protein is CASSQAQIGRREQYF. CDR3 bases: TGTGCCAGCAGCCAAGCACAGATCGGCCGCCGCGAGCAGTACTTC.

The table lists this clone with a few counts. V and J are TRBV11-3 and TRBJ2-5, with D tentatively TRBD1 (6 bases). Germline lookup yields CDR1 SGHNT and CDR2 YENEEA. The CDR3 has 15 residues. V dropped 1 base and J dropped 4 bases, with 13 bases sitting between them. The CDR3 reads CASSLGPVGAETQYF. CDR3 nucleotides: TGTGCCAGCAGCTTAGGACCCGTGGGGGCAGAGACCCAGTACTTC.

This clone was found many times. The chain combines TRBV11-3 with TRBJ2-1; 10 positions match TRBD2. The V segment lost 3 bases and the J segment 3 bases; nucleotides outside the gene matches: 5. CDR3 length equals 16 residues. CDR1 is SGHNT and CDR2 is YENEEA in the germline V gene. Here the CDR3 DNA reads TGTGCCAGCAGCTTCGCTAGCGGGGGCTACTACAATGAGCAGTTCTTC. Translated, it gives CASSFASGGYYNEQFF.

The chain employs TRBV10-2 and TRBJ1-5; D ambiguous. V was trimmed by 0 bases and J by 4 bases, leaving 10 bases between them. The CDR3 is made up of 15 amino acids. CDR1 WSHSY and CDR2 SAAADI come from the germline V gene. The CDR3 DNA reads TGCGCCAGCAGTGAGTCTGGGCATCGGAATCAGCCCCAGCATTTT. It specifies CASSESGHRNQPQHF.

This clone appeared a few times. V and J are TRBV11-3 and TRBJ1-5; TRBD1 aligns across 9 bases. The CDR3 covers 15 residues. CDR1 SGHNT and CDR2 YENEEA come from the germline V gene. J gave up 7 bases and V 1 base, and 5 bases lay outside the gene matches. As DNA, the CDR3 is TGTGCCAGCAGCTTAGGGGGGACAGGGTTCCAGCCCCAGCATTTT. This translates into CASSLGGTGFQPQHF.

V usage is TRBV30 and J usage is TRBJ2-7, with 7 bases lining up with TRBD1. Germline V gene lookup returns CDR1 GTSNPN and CDR2 SVGIG (reference sequence). Trimming cost V 3 bases and J 2 bases; bases outside gene matches: 7. There are 14 residues in the CDR3. CDR3 bases: TGTGCCTGGAGGGAACCGGGACAGACCTACGAGCAGTACTTC. Amino acid sequence: CAWREPGQTYEQYF.